The present TCR beta chain was sequenced within a study of blood T cell repertoires in COVID-19 (dated by TCRdb to 2018 to 2020). Some background on the complete study: Samples from collaborators originated in the United States, Italy and Spain and spanned both the acute and convalescent phases of COVID-19. The prospective study material was composed of cDNA or gDNA derived from T cells, B-cell-depleted T cells, or PBMCs. Subjects who had been exposed to COVID-19, were actively infected with it, or had recovered from it provided the deeply sampled blood TCRbeta repertoires that made up the dataset. The repertoires were released in a freely available public database meant as a resource for research on the immune response to SARS-CoV-2. Samples came from the ongoing ImmuneRACE study (first 160 participants) plus 1,254 subjects from 6 global collaborators. The sample metadata nearly always contained a de-identified subject ID, COVID-19 status, age in years and sex. Where available, HLA class I and class II types were taken from metadata supplied by the sample provider and were not determined by assay-based typing.

V loses 0 bases, J loses 2 bases, and the germline ends lie 8 bases apart. The CDR3 numbers 15 residues from cysteine through phenylalanine. Only the CDR3 portion is preserved as DNA: 45 bases, with reading frame beginning at the first base. According to the germline V gene, CDR1 reads LGHNA and CDR2 reads YSLEER. TCRbeta CDR3 regions were amplified from genomic DNA using the immunoSEQ Assay, a bias-controlled multiplex PCR. Per the original workflow: The number of nucleated cells in each sample was estimated from the amplification of reference gene primers within the assay. To quantify the absolute abundance of each unique TCRbeta CDR3 rearrangement, sequence reads were collapsed and filtered. Productive Simpson clonality was computed per sample as the square root of Simpson's diversity index over productive rearrangements. What TCRdb holds here is the immuneACCESS table cut down to in-frame rearrangements. Part of the clones is not present; checked against another copy, under half of the missing clones reflect an unresolved V gene, and the others are unexplained. V and J calls and clone size come straight from that table; D and trimming were deduced from the DNA. A total of approximately 210,000 clones appear in this sample, approximately 82% of them only once. Clones ranked in the top ten supply roughly 12% of the sample.

Comments on this clone: Its cognate antigen has yet to be identified. No base quality information exists; no much larger clone differs at one position.

Results the study describes overall, beyond this receptor: Clinical and demographic metadata were provided uncurated, with the amount varying by source and participant.

Collaborating institutions collected whole blood in K2EDTA tubes following their own protocols. For TCRbeta analysis, collaborators shipped samples as frozen whole blood, isolated PBMCs, or DNA extracted from either of those sample types. The sequenced material came from peripheral blood. The receptor was isolated from a woman in her forties with acute or convalescent COVID-19. Rearrangement joined TRBV4-3 to TRBJ1-5, and possibly TRBD1, on 5 matching bases. Read as DNA, the sequence is TGCGCCAGCAGCCAAGAACCAGGGCGCAATCAGCCCCAGCATTTT. Its product reads: CASSQEPGRNQPQHF.